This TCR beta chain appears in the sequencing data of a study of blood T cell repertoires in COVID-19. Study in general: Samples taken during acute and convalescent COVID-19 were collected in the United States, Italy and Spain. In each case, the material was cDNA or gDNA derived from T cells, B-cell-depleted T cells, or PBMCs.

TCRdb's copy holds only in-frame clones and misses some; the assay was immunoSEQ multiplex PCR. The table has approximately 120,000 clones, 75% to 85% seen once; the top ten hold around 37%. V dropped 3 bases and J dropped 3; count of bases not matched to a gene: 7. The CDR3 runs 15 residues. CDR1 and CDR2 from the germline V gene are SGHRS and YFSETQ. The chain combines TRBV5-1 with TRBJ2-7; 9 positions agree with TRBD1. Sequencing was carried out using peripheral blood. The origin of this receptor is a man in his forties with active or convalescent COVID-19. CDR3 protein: CASSWGGTGNYEQYF. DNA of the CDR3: TGCGCCAGCAGCTGGGGAGGGACAGGGAACTACGAGCAGTACTTC.